The rows below give T cell receptor beta chains drawn from one sample of a study of T cells after yellow fever vaccination. TCRdb re-derived calls from the 5' RACE reads in MiXCR, one entry per CDR3 protein. The sample carries roughly 350,000 distinct CDR3 sequences, about 4% recorded once. The source was PBMCs, collected 5 days after the yellow fever booster vaccination. Source of these receptors: a man between 18 and 35 years old who received the YFV17D yellow fever vaccine. CDR3s include the opening cysteine and the closing phenylalanine or tryptophan. Fields, in order: clone size, V gene, J gene, D gene, CDR3 DNA, CDR3 protein. A D gene is named only where the DNA matches it firmly. Only part of the rows carry a size: once, few, many, or a class if the clone is expanded.

many	TRBV13	TRBJ1-1	NA	TGTGCCAGCAGCTTATTGAGGGGCCCTGAAGCTTTCTTT	CASSLLRGPEAFF
many	TRBV5-1	TRBJ2-5	NA	TGCGCCAGCAGCTTGGTTTTCAGACAAGAGACCCAGTACTTC	CASSLVFRQETQYF
NA	TRBV6-2/TRBV6-3	TRBJ2-4	TRBD1	TGTGCCAGCAGTTTGGTAGACAGGGTAAAGGACATTCAGTACTTC	CASSLVDRVKDIQYF
few	TRBV5-1	TRBJ2-3	NA	TGCGCCAGCAGCTGGACCTTGTATGGAAATACGCAGTATTTT	CASSWTLYGNTQYF
few	TRBV7-7	TRBJ1-5	TRBD1	TGTGCCAGCAGCTTTCTCGGGACAGGGGGCAATCAGCCCCAGCATTTT	CASSFLGTGGNQPQHF
NA	TRBV5-1	TRBJ1-6	NA	TGCGCCAGCAGCTTGTATATGGGGGAAAATTCACCCCTCCACTTT	CASSLYMGENSPLHF
many	TRBV5-1	TRBJ1-2	NA	TGCGCCAGCAGCTCGGGACTGTCGTTTGGCTACACCTTC	CASSSGLSFGYTF
NA	TRBV24-1	TRBJ2-7	TRBD1	TGTGCCACCAGTGATTTTTGGGAATTCCCGGGACAGCGCGATTTAGAGTACTTC	CATSDFWEFPGQRDLEYF
many	TRBV7-2	TRBJ2-1	TRBD2	TGTGCCAGCAGCCCTCCGGCTAGCGGGGTTGGCGAGCAGTTCTTC	CASSPPASGVGEQFF
many	TRBV19	TRBJ1-5	NA	TGTGCCAGTAGTATCAGAAACGTCGGGGTGATCAATCAGCCCCAGCATTTT	CASSIRNVGVINQPQHF
NA	TRBV5-4	TRBJ2-3	TRBD2	TGTGCCAGCAGAATAGGGACTAGCGGTCGCACAGATACGCAGTATTTT	CASRIGTSGRTDTQYF
NA	TRBV19	TRBJ1-5	NA	TGTGCCAGTACCCGGACCCCTGGGGGCAATCAGCCCCAGCATTTT	CASTRTPGGNQPQHF
NA	TRBV20-1	TRBJ2-5	NA	TGCAGTGCTAGTAGGGCTGGGGACCAAGAGACCCAGTACTTC	CSASRAGDQETQYF
many	TRBV5-1	TRBJ2-3	TRBD2	TGCGCCAGCAGCACGGGACTAGGCACAGATACGCAGTATTTT	CASSTGLGTDTQYF
many	TRBV7-2	TRBJ2-3	NA	TGTGCCAGCAGCTTAACCGTTGGCACAGATACGCAGTATTTT	CASSLTVGTDTQYF
many	TRBV20-1	TRBJ1-5	NA	TGCAGTGCTAGGATGGGAAATAGCAATCAGCCCCAGCATTTT	CSARMGNSNQPQHF
many	TRBV12-3/TRBV12-4	TRBJ2-7	TRBD1	TGTGCCAGCAGCTACAGGACAGGGGGAGGGGACGAGCAGTACTTC	CASSYRTGGGDEQYF
NA	TRBV2	TRBJ1-5	NA	TGTGCCAGCGCACTCCGCCGGGGAGGGGATCAGCCCCAGCATTTT	CASALRRGGDQPQHF
NA	TRBV5-1	TRBJ2-3	TRBD2	TGCGCCAGCAGCTTGAGGGCTAGCGGCGTCACAGATACGCAGTATTTT	CASSLRASGVTDTQYF
NA	TRBV19	TRBJ1-2	NA	TGTGCCAGTAGTTTCGACATGGAAGGCTACACCTTC	CASSFDMEGYTF
NA	TRBV5-5	TRBJ1-5	NA	TGTGCCAGCAGCTGGTACAGCAACAATCAGCCCCAGCATTTT	CASSWYSNNQPQHF
many	TRBV5-5	TRBJ2-2	NA	TGTGCCAGCAGCTTGGAAGGGGTGAACACCGGGGAGCTGTTTTTT	CASSLEGVNTGELFF
NA	TRBV18	TRBJ1-1	NA	TGTGCCAGCTCACCATTAGCCAGCACCACTGAAGCTTTCTTT	CASSPLASTTEAFF
NA	TRBV20-1	TRBJ2-7	NA	TGCAGTGCTACTCCCGGGCCTCGTTACGAGCAGTACTTC	CSATPGPRYEQYF
NA	TRBV7-2	TRBJ1-5	NA	TGTGCCAGCAGCTTATATGGCAATCAGCCCCAGCATTTT	CASSLYGNQPQHF
NA	TRBV5-5	TRBJ2-1	NA	TGTGCCAGCAGCGGGACGGTCTCCTACAATGAGCAGTTCTTC	CASSGTVSYNEQFF
NA	TRBV5-1	TRBJ2-5	NA	TGCGCCAGCAGCCCACGAGGACGGGGAGGCCAAGAGACCCAGTACTTC	CASSPRGRGGQETQYF
many	TRBV5-6	TRBJ1-2	NA	TGTGCCAGCAGCTTGGCCGCACAGGGAAGTCGTGGCTACACCTTC	CASSLAAQGSRGYTF
many	TRBV7-2	TRBJ1-3	NA	TGTGCCAGCAGCGCCAGGACCCGGCCCCCTGGAAACACCATATATTTT	CASSARTRPPGNTIYF
many	TRBV4-1	TRBJ2-7	NA	TGCGCCAGCAGCCCGACCCGGGGACATATCCCGTACGAGCAGTACTTC	CASSPTRGHIPYEQYF
few	TRBV6-5	TRBJ1-2	TRBD1	TGTGCCAGCACCCTCGGACAGGGCTTCTACGGCTACACCTTC	CASTLGQGFYGYTF
NA	TRBV5-1	TRBJ1-1	TRBD1	TGCGCCAGCAGCTTAACAGGGGCCCGGCGGGAAGCTTTCTTT	CASSLTGARREAFF
few	TRBV12-3/TRBV12-4	TRBJ2-1	TRBD1	TGTGCCAGCAGTGACCCCGGGACAGGAGGGGAAAGGCAGTTCTTC	CASSDPGTGGERQFF
many	TRBV20-1	TRBJ1-3	NA	TGCAGTGCAAAAGAGCCACGGCAGGGAGGAAACACCATATATTTT	CSAKEPRQGGNTIYF
few	TRBV4-2	TRBJ1-2	NA	TGTGCCAGCAGCCAAGAGGACAATGCTAACTATGGCTACACCTTC	CASSQEDNANYGYTF
many	TRBV7-2	TRBJ1-5	NA	TGTGCCAGCAGCTCCGGAGGGGTCGGCGGGGGCAATCAGCCCCAGCATTTT	CASSSGGVGGGNQPQHF